This TCR beta chain was identified in a study of identical twins. Note on this clonotype: Its target is not known.

CDR1 and CDR2 (germline): SGHTA, FQGNSA. The ends were cut back, 0 bases at V and 9 bases at J, with 6 bases in the middle. The CDR3 runs 13 residues. Overall study findings and caveats: Twin sharing of out-of-frame TCR alpha was underestimated by models in monozygotic pairs. Cross-sectional statistics, not tracking of the same donors, supported the conclusions.

Template switching added a universal primer site; cDNA carried unique molecular identifiers. TCRdb reprocessed the 5' RACE reads via MiXCR and lists one record per CDR3 protein. The repertoire has 1.5 million to 2 million distinct CDR3 sequences, roughly a third of them found once; the top ten carry 0.25% to 0.3%. The origin of this receptor is a newborn girl in good health. V usage is TRBV7-2 and J usage is TRBJ1-6; no clear D. The sequenced sample consisted of cord blood. This CDR3 is CASSLAWSSPLHF. CDR3 nucleotide sequence: TGTGCCAGCAGCTTAGCATGGTCTTCACCCCTCCACTTT.